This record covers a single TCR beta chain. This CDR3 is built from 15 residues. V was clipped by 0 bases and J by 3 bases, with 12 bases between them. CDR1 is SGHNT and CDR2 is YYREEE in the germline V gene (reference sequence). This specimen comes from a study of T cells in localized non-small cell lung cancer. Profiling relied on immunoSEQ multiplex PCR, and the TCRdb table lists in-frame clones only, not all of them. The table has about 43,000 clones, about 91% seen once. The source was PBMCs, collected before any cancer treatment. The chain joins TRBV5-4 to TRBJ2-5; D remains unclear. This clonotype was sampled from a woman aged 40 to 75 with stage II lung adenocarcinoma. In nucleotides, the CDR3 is TGTGCCAGCAGCTTGGCCATAGCAACCGAAGAGACCCAGTACTTC. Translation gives CASSLAIATEETQYF.